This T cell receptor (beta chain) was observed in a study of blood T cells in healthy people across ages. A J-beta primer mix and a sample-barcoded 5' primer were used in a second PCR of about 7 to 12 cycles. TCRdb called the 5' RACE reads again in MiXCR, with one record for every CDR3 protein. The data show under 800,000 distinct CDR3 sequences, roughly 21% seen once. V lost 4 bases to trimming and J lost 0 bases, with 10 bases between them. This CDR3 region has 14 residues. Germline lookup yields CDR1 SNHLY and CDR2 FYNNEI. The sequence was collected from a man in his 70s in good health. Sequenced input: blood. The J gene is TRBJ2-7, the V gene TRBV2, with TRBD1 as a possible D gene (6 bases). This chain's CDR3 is CASSAEQGSYEQYF. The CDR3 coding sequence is TGTGCCAGCAGTGCAGAACAGGGCTCCTACGAGCAGTACTTC.